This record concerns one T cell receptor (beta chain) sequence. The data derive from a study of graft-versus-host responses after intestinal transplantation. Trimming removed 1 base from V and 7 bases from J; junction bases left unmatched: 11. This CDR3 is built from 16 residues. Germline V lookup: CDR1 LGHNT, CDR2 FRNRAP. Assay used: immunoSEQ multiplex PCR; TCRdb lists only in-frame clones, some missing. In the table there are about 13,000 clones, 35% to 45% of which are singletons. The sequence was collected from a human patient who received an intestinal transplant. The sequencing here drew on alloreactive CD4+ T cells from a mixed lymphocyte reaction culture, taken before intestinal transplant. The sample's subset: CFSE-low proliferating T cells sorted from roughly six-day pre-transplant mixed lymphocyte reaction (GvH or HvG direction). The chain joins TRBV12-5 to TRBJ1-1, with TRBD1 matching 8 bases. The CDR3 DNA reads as TGTGCTAGTGGTTTGGGGGCGACAGGGGTCCGTCTTGAAGCTTTCTTT. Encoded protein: CASGLGATGVRLEAFF.